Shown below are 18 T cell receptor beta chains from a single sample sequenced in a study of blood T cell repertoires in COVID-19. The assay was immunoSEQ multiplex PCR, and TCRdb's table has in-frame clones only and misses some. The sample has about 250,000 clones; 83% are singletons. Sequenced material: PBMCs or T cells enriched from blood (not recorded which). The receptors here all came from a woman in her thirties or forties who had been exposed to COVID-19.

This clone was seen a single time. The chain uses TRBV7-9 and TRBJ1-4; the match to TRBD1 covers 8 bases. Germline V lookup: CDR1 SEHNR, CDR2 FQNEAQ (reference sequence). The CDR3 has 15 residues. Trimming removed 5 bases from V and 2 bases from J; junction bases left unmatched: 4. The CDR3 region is CASSITGGTNEKLFF. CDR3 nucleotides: TGTGCCAGCAGCATAACAGGGGGGACTAATGAAAAACTGTTTTTT. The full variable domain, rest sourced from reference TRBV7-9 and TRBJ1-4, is DTGVSQNPRHKITKRGQNVTFRCDPISEHNRLYWYRQTLGQGPEFLTYFQNEAQLEKSRLLSDRFSAERPKGSFSTLEIQRTEQGDSAMYLCASSITGGTNEKLFFGSGTQLSVL.

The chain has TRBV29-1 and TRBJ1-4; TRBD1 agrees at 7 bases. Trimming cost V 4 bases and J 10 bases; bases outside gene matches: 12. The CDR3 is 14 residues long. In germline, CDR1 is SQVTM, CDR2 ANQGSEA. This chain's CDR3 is CSVVQDRTSGKLFF. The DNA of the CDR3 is TGCAGCGTTGTGCAGGACAGGACCTCGGGAAAACTGTTTTTT.

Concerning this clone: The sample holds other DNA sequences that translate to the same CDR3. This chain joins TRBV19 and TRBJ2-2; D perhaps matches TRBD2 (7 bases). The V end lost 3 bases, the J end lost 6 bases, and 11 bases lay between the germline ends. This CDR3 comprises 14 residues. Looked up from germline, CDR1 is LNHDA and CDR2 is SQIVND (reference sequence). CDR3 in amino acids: CASSITGGAGELFF. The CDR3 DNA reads TGTGCCAGTAGTATTACGGGGGGCGCCGGGGAGCTGTTTTTT.

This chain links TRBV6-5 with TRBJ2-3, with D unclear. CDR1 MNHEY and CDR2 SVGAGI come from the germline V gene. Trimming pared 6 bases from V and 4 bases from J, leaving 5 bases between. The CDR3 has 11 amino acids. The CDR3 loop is CASSSADTQYF. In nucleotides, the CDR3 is TGTGCCAGCAGCTCCGCAGATACGCAGTATTTT.

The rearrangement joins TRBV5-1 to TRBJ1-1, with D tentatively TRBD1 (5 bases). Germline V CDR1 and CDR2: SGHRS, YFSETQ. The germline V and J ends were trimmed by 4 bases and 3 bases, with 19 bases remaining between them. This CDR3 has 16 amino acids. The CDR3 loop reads CASSEMGQASYTEAFF. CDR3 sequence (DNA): TGCGCCAGCAGCGAGATGGGGCAGGCTAGTTACACTGAAGCTTTCTTT. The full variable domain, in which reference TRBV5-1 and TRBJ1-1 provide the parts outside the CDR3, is KAGVTQTPRYLIKTRGQQVTLSCSPISGHRSVSWYQQTPGQGLQFLFEYFSETQRNKGNFPGRFSGRQFSNSRSEMNVSTLELGDSALYLCASSEMGQASYTEAFFGQGTRLTVV.

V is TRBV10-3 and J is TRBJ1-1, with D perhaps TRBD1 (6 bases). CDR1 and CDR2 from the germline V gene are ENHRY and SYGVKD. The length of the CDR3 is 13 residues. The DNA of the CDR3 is TGTGCGACCGAGGGGGTTTTGAACACTGAAGCTTTCTTT. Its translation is CATEGVLNTEAFF.

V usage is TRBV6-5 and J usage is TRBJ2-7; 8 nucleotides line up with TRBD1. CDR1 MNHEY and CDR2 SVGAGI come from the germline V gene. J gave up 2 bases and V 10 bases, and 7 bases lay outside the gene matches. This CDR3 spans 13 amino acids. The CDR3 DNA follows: TGTGCCACCACGGACAGGGCTACCTACGAGCAGTACTTC. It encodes CATTDRATYEQYF.

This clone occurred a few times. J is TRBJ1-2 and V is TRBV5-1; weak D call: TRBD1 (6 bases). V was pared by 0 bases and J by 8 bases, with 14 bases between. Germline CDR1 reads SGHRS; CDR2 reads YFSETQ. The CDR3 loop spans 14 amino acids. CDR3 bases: TGCGCCAGCAGCTTGGCCGACAGGCCGGGAGGCTACACCTTC. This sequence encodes CASSLADRPGGYTF.

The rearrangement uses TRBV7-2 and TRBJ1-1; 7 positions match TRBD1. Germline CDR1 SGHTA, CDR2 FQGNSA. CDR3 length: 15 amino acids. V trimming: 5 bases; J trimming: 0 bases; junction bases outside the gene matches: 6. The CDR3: CASSQLTGLNTEAFF. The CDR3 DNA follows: TGTGCCAGCAGCCAACTGACAGGGCTGAACACTGAAGCTTTCTTT.

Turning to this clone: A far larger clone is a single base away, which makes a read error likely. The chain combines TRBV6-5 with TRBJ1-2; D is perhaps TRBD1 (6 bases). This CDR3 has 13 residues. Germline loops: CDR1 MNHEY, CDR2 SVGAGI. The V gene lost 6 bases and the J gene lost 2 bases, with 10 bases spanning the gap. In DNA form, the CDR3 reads TGTGCCAGCAGCTTGGGACAAAACTATGGCTACACCTTC. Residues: CASSLGQNYGYTF.

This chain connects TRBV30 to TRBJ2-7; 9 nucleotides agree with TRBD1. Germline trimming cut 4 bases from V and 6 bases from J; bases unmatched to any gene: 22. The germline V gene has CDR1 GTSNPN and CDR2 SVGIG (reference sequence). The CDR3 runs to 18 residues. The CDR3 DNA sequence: TGTGCCTGGAAACTGGGGGAACCCCGCGGGACAGGGTACGCCGAGCAGTACTTC. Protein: CAWKLGEPRGTGYAEQYF.

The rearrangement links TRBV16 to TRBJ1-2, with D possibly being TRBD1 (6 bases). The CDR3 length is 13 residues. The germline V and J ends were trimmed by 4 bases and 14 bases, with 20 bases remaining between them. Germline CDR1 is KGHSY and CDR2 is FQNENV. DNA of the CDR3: TGTGCCAGCAGCCCCTCGGAGGACAGCCCTAAGACCTTC. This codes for CASSPSEDSPKTF.

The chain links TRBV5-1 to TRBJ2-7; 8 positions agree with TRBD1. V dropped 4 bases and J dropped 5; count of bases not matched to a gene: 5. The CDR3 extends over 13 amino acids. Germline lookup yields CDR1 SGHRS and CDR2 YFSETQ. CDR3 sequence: CASSPQDRDEQYF. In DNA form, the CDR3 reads TGCGCCAGCAGCCCTCAGGACAGGGACGAGCAGTACTTC.

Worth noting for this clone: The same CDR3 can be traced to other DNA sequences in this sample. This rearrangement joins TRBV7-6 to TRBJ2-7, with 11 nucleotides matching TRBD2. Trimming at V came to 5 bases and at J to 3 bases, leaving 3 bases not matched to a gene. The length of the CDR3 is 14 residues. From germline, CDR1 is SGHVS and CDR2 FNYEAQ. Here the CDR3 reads CASSLGLAGYEQYF. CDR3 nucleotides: TGTGCCAGCAGCCTTGGACTAGCGGGCTACGAGCAGTACTTC.

The CDR3 DNA reads as TGTGCCAGCACCGTGACAGGGGCCCCCACTGAAGCTTTCTTT. It codes for CASTVTGAPTEAFF. The chain employs TRBV25-1 and TRBJ1-1, with 8 bases fitting TRBD1. The germline V gene has CDR1 MGHDK and CDR2 SYGVNS. V lost 7 bases and J lost 4; bases outside the gene matches: 8. The CDR3 length is 14 residues.

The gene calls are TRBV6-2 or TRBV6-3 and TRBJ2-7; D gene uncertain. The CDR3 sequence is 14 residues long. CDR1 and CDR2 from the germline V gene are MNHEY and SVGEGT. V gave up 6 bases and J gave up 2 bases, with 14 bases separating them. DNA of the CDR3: TGTGCCAGCAGCGACATAATAAAAACCTACGAGCAGTACTTC. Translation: CASSDIIKTYEQYF.

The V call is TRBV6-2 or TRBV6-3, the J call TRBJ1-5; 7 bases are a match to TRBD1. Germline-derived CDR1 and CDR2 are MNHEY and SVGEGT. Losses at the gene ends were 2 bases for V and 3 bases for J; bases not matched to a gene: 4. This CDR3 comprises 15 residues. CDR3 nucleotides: TGTGCCAGCAGTTACAAAGGGGGCAACAATCAGCCCCAGCATTTT. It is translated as CASSYKGGNNQPQHF.

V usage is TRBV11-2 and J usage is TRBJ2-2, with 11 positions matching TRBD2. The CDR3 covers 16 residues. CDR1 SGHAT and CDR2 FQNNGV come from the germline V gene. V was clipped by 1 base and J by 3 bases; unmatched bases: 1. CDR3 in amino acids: CASSLVGLADTGELFF. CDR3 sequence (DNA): TGTGCCAGCAGCTTAGTGGGACTAGCGGACACCGGGGAGCTGTTTTTT. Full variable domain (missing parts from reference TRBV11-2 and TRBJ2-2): EAGVAQSPRYKIIEKRQSVAFWCNPISGHATLYWYQQILGQGPKLLIQFQNNGVVDDSQLPKDRFSAERLKGVDSTLKIQPAKLEDSAVYLCASSLVGLADTGELFFGEGSRLTVL.